The source of this T cell receptor beta chain is a study of monozygotic twins with inflammatory bowel disease. The CDR3 extends over 15 amino acids. Germline CDR1 and CDR2: SEHNR and FQNEAQ (reference sequence). TCRdb re-called the 5' RACE reads and catalogs CDR3 proteins one per entry, DNA excluded. This sample's table has about 330,000 distinct CDR3 sequences. Sequencing input: blood. The rearrangement uses TRBV7-9 and TRBJ2-1; the TRBD1 assignment by TCRdb is unverifiable without DNA. The source is a human donor with ulcerative colitis or Crohn's disease, or a healthy co-twin of an affected twin (not recorded which). The CDR3 spells CASSYAGQGPNEQFF.